Listed here are 17 T cell receptor beta chains from one sample, sequenced in a study of CD8 T cells in ankylosing spondylitis. TCRdb used MiXCR to reprocess the 5' RACE reads, holding one entry per CDR3 protein. The table includes fewer than 350,000 distinct CDR3 sequences, around 10% detected once. Sequenced material: blood, either unsorted or a sorted T cell fraction (not recorded which). These receptors were collected from a female donor with ankylosing spondylitis or in good health (not recorded which).

The chain joins TRBV27 to TRBJ2-7; D is uncertain. V was shortened by 0 bases and J by 2 bases, with 8 bases between the two germline ends. The CDR3 extends over 14 amino acids. CDR1 is MNHEY, CDR2 SMNVEV, per germline (reference sequence). CDR3 in amino acids: CASSLSGFPYEQYF. The CDR3 region has the DNA TGTGCCAGCAGTTTATCCGGGTTCCCCTACGAGCAGTACTTC.

In its sample, this clonotype was seen many times. The rearrangement links TRBV12-3 or TRBV12-4 to TRBJ1-2; D call uncertain. V was trimmed by 7 bases and J by 5 bases, leaving 20 bases between them. The CDR3 consists of 15 residues. CDR3 loop: CASTFTPAGLYGYTF. DNA for the CDR3: TGTGCCAGCACCTTTACTCCGGCCGGGCTGTATGGCTACACCTTC.

The CDR3 sequence: CSVEASAVPGEQYF. For the CDR3, the DNA is TGCAGCGTTGAGGCTAGCGCCGTACCGGGCGAGCAGTACTTC. The chain employs TRBV29-1 and TRBJ2-7; D possibly corresponds to TRBD2 (6 bases). In germline, CDR1 is SQVTM, CDR2 ANQGSEA. V was trimmed by 3 bases and J by 6 bases, leaving 18 bases between them. The CDR3 contains 14 residues.

The gene calls are TRBV20-1 and TRBJ2-3; 9 nucleotides agree with TRBD2. Germline V CDR1 and CDR2: DFQATT, SNEGSKA (reference sequence). The CDR3 runs 18 residues. V shed 5 bases, J shed 6 bases, and the junction held 21 bases outside the gene matches. In DNA, the CDR3 is TGCAGTGCTCCAGGTCGGCTAGCGGGACCGGCAGGGATTGATACGCAGTATTTT. Its translation is CSAPGRLAGPAGIDTQYF.

This clonotype was found many times. The gene calls are TRBV20-1 and TRBJ2-2; the D is unclear. The CDR3 loop spans 12 amino acids. V was shortened by 2 bases and J by 4 bases, with 5 bases between the two germline ends. The germline CDR1 and CDR2 sequences are DFQATT and SNEGSKA (reference sequence). CDR3 protein: CSARHSTGELFF. CDR3 nucleotide sequence: TGCAGTGCTAGACACAGCACCGGGGAGCTGTTTTTT.

This clonotype was recorded a few times. The chain is built from TRBV21-1 and TRBJ1-5; the table's D call, TRBD1, has no DNA check behind it. TRBV21-1 is described as a pseudogene. CDR3 size: 15 residues. The CDR3 reads CASSSGDLGGQPQHF. The DNA for the CDR3 is TGTGCCAGCAGCAGCGGGGATCTCGGGGGTCAGCCCCAGCATTTT.

This clonotype was recorded many times. The chain employs TRBV6-2 or TRBV6-3 and TRBJ2-3, with 10 bases fitting TRBD2. J gave up 4 bases and V 6 bases, and 7 bases lay outside the gene matches. Germline-derived CDR1 and CDR2 are MNHEY and SVGEGT. CDR3 length: 15 residues. CDR3 sequence: CASRSSGGGPDTQYF. In nucleotides, the CDR3 is TGTGCCAGCAGGTCTAGCGGGGGAGGTCCAGATACGCAGTATTTT.

This clonotype was seen a handful of times. The chain links TRBV5-1 to TRBJ2-7; D is undetermined. With 0 bases removed from V and 0 bases from J, the gap between germline ends came to 13 bases. The CDR3 loop spans 16 amino acids. Germline values: CDR1 SGHRS, CDR2 YFSETQ. CDR3 loop: CASSLVGSESSYEQYF. CDR3 sequence (DNA): TGCGCCAGCAGCTTGGTTGGGTCAGAGAGCTCCTACGAGCAGTACTTC.

As concerns this clonotype: At one end the junction does not follow the germline gene, possibly because of a read error. V gene TRBV9 combines with J gene TRBJ2-5, with TRBD2 matching 11 bases. The CDR3 covers 16 residues. Germline V lookup: CDR1 SGDLS, CDR2 YYNGEE. The CDR3 spells CVSSPTSGGPQETQYF. Written as DNA, the CDR3 is TGTGTCAGCAGCCCCACTAGCGGGGGACCCCAAGAGACCCAGTACTTC. Variable domain in full (rest from reference TRBV9 and TRBJ2-5): DSGVTQTPKHLITATGQRVTLRCSPRSGDLSVYWYQQSLDQGLQFLIQYYNGEERAKGNILERFSAQQFPDLHSELNLSSLELGDSALYFCVSSPTSGGPQETQYFGPGTRLLVL.

This clonotype was observed a handful of times. J is TRBJ1-6 and V is TRBV30, with no clear D. In germline, CDR1 is GTSNPN, CDR2 SVGIG (reference sequence). The length of the CDR3 is 13 residues. V was clipped by 0 bases and J by 9 bases, with 9 bases between them. The CDR3: CAWSVSAPSPLHF. CDR3 nucleotide sequence: TGTGCCTGGAGTGTATCTGCCCCTTCACCCCTCCACTTT.

This clonotype was counted many times. The chain joins TRBV6-6 to TRBJ2-3; D remains ambiguous. The CDR3 totals 12 residues. Germline V gene data show CDR1 as MNHNY and CDR2 as SVGAGI (reference sequence). Trimming stripped 5 bases from V and 4 bases from J, with 7 bases between. CDR3 nucleotides: TGTGCCAGCAGTCCCTCTCCAGATACGCAGTATTTT. This codes for CASSPSPDTQYF.

This clonotype has a count of ten or more. This chain joins TRBV18 and TRBJ2-7, with unresolved D. V gave up 0 bases and J gave up 5 bases, with 14 bases separating them. The CDR3 sequence is 15 residues long. Germline lookup yields CDR1 KGHSH and CDR2 LQKENI. CDR3 nucleotide sequence: TGTGCCAGCTCACCACCGAGTTCTTCGAAGGACGAGCAGTACTTC. Amino acid sequence: CASSPPSSSKDEQYF.

In this sample, this clonotype turned up a few times. This chain connects TRBV3-1 to TRBJ2-2; D unresolved. CDR1 and CDR2 from the germline V gene are LGHDT and YNNKEL (reference sequence). Trimming shortened V by 2 bases and J by 5 bases, and 3 bases separated the two germline ends. The CDR3 contains 12 residues. The CDR3, as DNA: TGTGCCAGCAGCCAACCTACCGGGGAGCTGTTTTTT. Residues: CASSQPTGELFF. The whole variable domain, remainder taken from reference TRBV3-1 and TRBJ2-2, is DTAVSQTPKYLVTQMGNDKSIKCEQNLGHDTMYWYKQDSKKFLKIMFSYNNKELIINETVPNRFSPKSPDKAHLNLHINSLELGDSAVYFCASSQPTGELFFGEGSRLTVL.

This clonotype came up many times. The chain recombines TRBV20-1 with TRBJ2-1, with TRBD2 matching 13 bases. The germline V gene encodes CDR1 DFQATT and CDR2 SNEGSKA (reference sequence). The CDR3 extends over 20 amino acids. J lost 0 bases, V lost 0 bases, and 11 bases had no gene match. The CDR3 spells CSARDRRLAGGPDSYNEQFF. In nucleotides, the CDR3 is TGCAGTGCTAGAGATCGAAGACTAGCGGGAGGTCCAGACTCCTACAATGAGCAGTTCTTC.

The CDR3 reads CSVASGSGANVLTF. CDR3 sequence (DNA): TGCAGCGTTGCGTCGGGGTCTGGGGCCAACGTCCTGACTTTC. The genes are TRBV29-1 and TRBJ2-6; possibly TRBD2 for D (5 bases). Germline lookup yields CDR1 SQVTM and CDR2 ANQGSEA. The CDR3 runs 14 residues. V gave up 4 bases and J gave up 1 base, with 8 bases separating them.

In this sample, this clonotype turned up many times. The V and J genes are TRBV5-1 and TRBJ2-1, with a tentative D call TRBD2 (6 bases). In germline, CDR1 is SGHRS, CDR2 YFSETQ. V shed 4 bases and J shed 2 bases, with 16 bases lying between them. The CDR3 totals 16 residues. The CDR3 sequence is CASSPWSTGAYNEQFF. DNA of the CDR3: TGCGCCAGCAGCCCTTGGAGCACGGGGGCCTACAATGAGCAGTTCTTC.

This clonotype was seen many times. The genes are TRBV6-5 and TRBJ2-7; D perhaps matches TRBD1 (6 bases). The germline V and J ends were trimmed by 2 bases and 8 bases, with 16 bases remaining between them. CDR3 length: 14 residues. The germline gives CDR1 MNHEY, CDR2 SVGAGI. The CDR3 coding sequence is TGTGCCAGCAGTTACCCACCCGACAGGTCGAAGCAGTACTTC. It specifies CASSYPPDRSKQYF.